This is a list of T cell receptor beta chains from one sample in a study of blood T cell repertoires in COVID-19. TCRdb's copy holds only in-frame clones and misses some; the assay was immunoSEQ multiplex PCR. The data show roughly 77,000 clones, over 60% seen once. The sequencing input was peripheral blood. The source of these receptors is a man aged 60-69 years with COVID-19, enrolled during active disease. Each CDR3 is given with its conserved first and last residue. D genes are given only for firm matches. Not every row has a clone size; where given, it reads once, few, many or a size class.

d_gene: TRBD1; j_gene: TRBJ2-1; abundance: .; v_gene: TRBV5-1; CDR3nt: TGCGCCAGCAGTTTGCTAGGACAGGCGGTCAATGAGCAGTTCTTC; CDR3aa: CASSLLGQAVNEQFF
d_gene: TRBD2; j_gene: TRBJ2-2; abundance: many; v_gene: TRBV5-6; CDR3nt: TGTGCCAGCAGCCCGGGGGGTGGGGACACCGGGGAGCTGTTTTTT; CDR3aa: CASSPGGGDTGELFF
d_gene: TRBD1; j_gene: TRBJ2-5; abundance: .; v_gene: TRBV6-5; CDR3nt: TGTGCCAGCAGAGCCGGGACAGGGGGTCGGGAGACCCAGTACTTC; CDR3aa: CASRAGTGGRETQYF
d_gene: TRBD1; j_gene: TRBJ1-1; abundance: .; v_gene: TRBV5-1; CDR3nt: TGCGCCAGCAGCCGTGGGACAGGGATGAACACTGAAGCTTTCTTT; CDR3aa: CASSRGTGMNTEAFF
d_gene: .; j_gene: TRBJ1-2; abundance: .; v_gene: TRBV6-5; CDR3nt: TGTGCCAGCACAGGCACAGGGACGTATGGCTACACCTTC; CDR3aa: CASTGTGTYGYTF
d_gene: .; j_gene: TRBJ2-7; abundance: .; v_gene: TRBV18; CDR3nt: TGTGCCAGCTCACCTTATTTGTTGACGGGGACCAGCGGGGAGCAGTACTTC; CDR3aa: CASSPYLLTGTSGEQYF
d_gene: TRBD1; j_gene: TRBJ1-6; abundance: .; v_gene: TRBV6-6; CDR3nt: TGTGCCAGCAGTCTCTGGGACAGCCGAGAGGATTCACCCCTCCACTTT; CDR3aa: CASSLWDSREDSPLHF
d_gene: .; j_gene: TRBJ2-7; abundance: once; v_gene: TRBV6-4; CDR3nt: TGTGCCAGCAGCGAGCAGGCAGGGCCCTACGAGCAGTACTTC; CDR3aa: CASSEQAGPYEQYF
d_gene: TRBD1; j_gene: TRBJ1-5; abundance: once; v_gene: TRBV7-9; CDR3nt: TGTGCCAGCAGTCCCGGGACAGGGAAGAATCAGCCCCAGCATTTT; CDR3aa: CASSPGTGKNQPQHF
d_gene: TRBD1; j_gene: TRBJ2-7; abundance: once; v_gene: TRBV5-4; CDR3nt: TGTGCCAGCAGCTTCGTGGGACAGGGGGCATACGAGCAGTACTTC; CDR3aa: CASSFVGQGAYEQYF
d_gene: .; j_gene: TRBJ1-6; abundance: .; v_gene: TRBV6-4; CDR3nt: TGTGCCAGCAGTGACGCGATTAATTCACCCCTCCACTTT; CDR3aa: CASSDAINSPLHF
d_gene: .; j_gene: TRBJ1-5; abundance: few; v_gene: TRBV19; CDR3nt: TGTGCCAGTAGTTTAATACAGCAAATCGGCAATCAGCCCCAGCATTTT; CDR3aa: CASSLIQQIGNQPQHF
d_gene: TRBD2; j_gene: TRBJ2-2; abundance: .; v_gene: TRBV9; CDR3nt: TGTGCCAGCAGCGTAGAGGCTAGCGGGGGGTTCGGGGAGCTGTTTTTT; CDR3aa: CASSVEASGGFGELFF
d_gene: TRBD2; j_gene: TRBJ2-1; abundance: .; v_gene: TRBV27; CDR3nt: TGTGCCAGCAGTTCCCTAGCGGGGGGGCAGCCCAATGAGCAGTTCTTC; CDR3aa: CASSSLAGGQPNEQFF
d_gene: TRBD1; j_gene: TRBJ2-3; abundance: .; v_gene: TRBV10-3; CDR3nt: TGTGCCATCAGTGAGCCACAGGGGGCCGGGGATACGCAGTATTTT; CDR3aa: CAISEPQGAGDTQYF
d_gene: TRBD1; j_gene: TRBJ1-5; abundance: few; v_gene: TRBV6-1; CDR3nt: TGTGCCAGCAGTGAAATCGGACAGGACTATCAGCCCCAGCATTTT; CDR3aa: CASSEIGQDYQPQHF
d_gene: .; j_gene: TRBJ2-1; abundance: .; v_gene: TRBV7-9; CDR3nt: TGTGCCAGCAGCTCCAGACCCCCCGAGGGGCAGTTCTTC; CDR3aa: CASSSRPPEGQFF
d_gene: .; j_gene: TRBJ2-1; abundance: .; v_gene: TRBV4-2; CDR3nt: TGTGCCAGCAGCCAAGATACCCAGACTACTAGCTACAATGAGCAGTTCTTC; CDR3aa: CASSQDTQTTSYNEQFF
d_gene: TRBD2; j_gene: TRBJ2-1; abundance: .; v_gene: TRBV5-4; CDR3nt: TGTGCCAGCAGCTTGGGCGGGAGAGTCTCCTACAATGAGCAGTTCTTC; CDR3aa: CASSLGGRVSYNEQFF
d_gene: TRBD1; j_gene: TRBJ2-3; abundance: .; v_gene: TRBV6-5; CDR3nt: TGTGCCACGGACAGGGGGCCTTACACAGATACGCAGTATTTT; CDR3aa: CATDRGPYTDTQYF
d_gene: TRBD1; j_gene: TRBJ1-2; abundance: .; v_gene: TRBV7-9; CDR3nt: TGTGCCAGCAGCTTGATAGGGGGCCATGGCTACACCTTC; CDR3aa: CASSLIGGHGYTF
d_gene: TRBD1; j_gene: TRBJ1-4; abundance: .; v_gene: TRBV5-4; CDR3nt: TGTGCCAGCAGCTTGGGACAGGGGGGCCATGAAAAACTGTTTTTT; CDR3aa: CASSLGQGGHEKLFF
d_gene: TRBD1; j_gene: TRBJ1-1; abundance: .; v_gene: TRBV3-1/TRBV3-2; CDR3nt: TGTGCCAGCAGCCCGAGGACAGGGGGCGCGGACACTGAAGCTTTCTTT; CDR3aa: CASSPRTGGADTEAFF
d_gene: TRBD1; j_gene: TRBJ2-7; abundance: .; v_gene: TRBV5-1; CDR3nt: TGCGCCAGCAGCCAGACAGGGGGGGGCGAGCAGTACTTC; CDR3aa: CASSQTGGGEQYF
d_gene: TRBD1; j_gene: TRBJ2-7; abundance: few; v_gene: TRBV5-4; CDR3nt: TGTGCCAGCAGCTTGGTAGGGACAGGGGGCGAGCAGTACTTC; CDR3aa: CASSLVGTGGEQYF
d_gene: .; j_gene: TRBJ2-1; abundance: once; v_gene: TRBV6-5; CDR3nt: TGTGCCAGCAGTTACTCTAGCGGATCCTACAATGAGCAGTTCTTC; CDR3aa: CASSYSSGSYNEQFF
d_gene: TRBD1; j_gene: TRBJ1-5; abundance: many; v_gene: TRBV19; CDR3nt: TGTGCCAGTAGTATAGGACAGGGTAAGGGTTATAGCAATCAGCCCCAGCATTTT; CDR3aa: CASSIGQGKGYSNQPQHF
d_gene: TRBD2; j_gene: TRBJ2-5; abundance: .; v_gene: TRBV6-6; CDR3nt: TGTGCCAGCAGCCAGACTAGCGCCATTGGGGAGACCCAGTACTTC; CDR3aa: CASSQTSAIGETQYF
d_gene: .; j_gene: TRBJ2-3; abundance: .; v_gene: TRBV7-3; CDR3nt: TGTGCCAGCAGCCCGACACCTACAGATACGCAGTATTTT; CDR3aa: CASSPTPTDTQYF
d_gene: TRBD2; j_gene: TRBJ2-3; abundance: .; v_gene: TRBV29-1; CDR3nt: TGCAGCGTCGACAAAGAGTCTAGCGGAGGAAATACGCAGTATTTT; CDR3aa: CSVDKESSGGNTQYF
d_gene: .; j_gene: TRBJ1-4; abundance: once; v_gene: TRBV14; CDR3nt: TGTGCCAGCAGCCAAGAGGTGGAGGGAAAACTGTTTTTT; CDR3aa: CASSQEVEGKLFF
d_gene: TRBD1; j_gene: TRBJ2-2; abundance: few; v_gene: TRBV5-4; CDR3nt: TGTGCCAGCAGGTTGGACAGGGGGGACACCGGGGAGCTGTTTTTT; CDR3aa: CASRLDRGDTGELFF
d_gene: .; j_gene: TRBJ2-5; abundance: .; v_gene: TRBV28; CDR3nt: TGTGCCAGCAACACGGGGTTAAAAGAGACCCAGTACTTC; CDR3aa: CASNTGLKETQYF
d_gene: .; j_gene: TRBJ1-5; abundance: .; v_gene: TRBV6-4; CDR3nt: TGTGCCAGCAGTGACCGCCTAGGTAGCAGGGGCAGCAATCAGCCCCAGCATTTT; CDR3aa: CASSDRLGSRGSNQPQHF